This T cell receptor beta chain was identified in a study of T cell repertoires in cytomegalovirus infection. Study outcomes and limitations: Clonotypes of TCR beta that were HLA-C-restricted and CMV-specific dominated the ex vivo response.

This clonotype has ten or more counts. Its specificity is not known. CDR3 length equals 17 residues. Trimming took 1 base from V and 7 from J; bases not matched to a gene: 13. The germline V gene has CDR1 SEHNR and CDR2 FQNEAQ (reference sequence). In TCRdb, the reads were re-called with MiXCR into one record per CDR3 protein. Here the sample spans approximately 500,000 distinct CDR3 sequences, around 11% being singletons. This receptor was obtained from a human donor in good health (CMV status not recorded). Some clones in this sample may be carry-over from other donors' samples. The sample taken for sequencing was PBMCs. The chain couples TRBV7-9 to TRBJ2-7; 10 nucleotides match TRBD1. CDR3 in DNA: TGTGCCAGCAGCTTAGGGATACCCGGGACAGGGGTAGGAGAGCAGTACTTC. Encoded protein: CASSLGIPGTGVGEQYF. Looking up the rest from reference TRBV7-9 and TRBJ2-7 gives the full variable domain: DTGVSQNPRHKITKRGQNVTFRCDPISEHNRLYWYRQTLGQGPEFLTYFQNEAQLEKSRLLSDRFSAERPKGSFSTLEIQRTEQGDSAMYLCASSLGIPGTGVGEQYFGPGTRLTVT.